This T cell receptor beta chain came from a study of blood T cells in healthy people across ages. Study-wide results and limits: Those diversity estimates obtained from one million T cells were thought to be underestimates.

In regard to this clonotype: Its matching antigen is unknown.

A J-beta primer mix and a sample-barcoded 5' primer were used in a second PCR of roughly 6 to 12 cycles. MiXCR, run by TCRdb on the 5' RACE reads, gives a single entry per CDR3 protein. The data contain 630,000 or so distinct CDR3 sequences, approximately 31% of them singletons. Germline CDR1 and CDR2: MNHEY and SVGAGI. V lost 7 bases and J 7 bases, leaving 19 bases between the germline ends. There are 14 residues in the CDR3. This receptor was identified in a woman of 80 years or more in good health. The sample was blood. J is TRBJ2-5 and V is TRBV6-5, with D perhaps given as TRBD1 or TRBD2 (6 bases each). The CDR3 DNA sequence: TGTGCCAGCAACCCCCGGGGGCTGGAGGGGACCCAGTACTTC. Translating it yields CASNPRGLEGTQYF.